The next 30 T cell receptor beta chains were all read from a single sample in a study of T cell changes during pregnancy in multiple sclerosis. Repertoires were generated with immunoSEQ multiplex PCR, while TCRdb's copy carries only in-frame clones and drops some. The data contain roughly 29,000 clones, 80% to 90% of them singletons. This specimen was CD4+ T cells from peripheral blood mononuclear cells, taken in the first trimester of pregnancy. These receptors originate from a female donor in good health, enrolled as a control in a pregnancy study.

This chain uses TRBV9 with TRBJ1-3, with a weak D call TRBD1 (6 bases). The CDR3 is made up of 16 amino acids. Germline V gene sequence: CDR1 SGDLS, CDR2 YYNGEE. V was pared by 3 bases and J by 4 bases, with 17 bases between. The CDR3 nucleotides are TGTGCCAGCAGCGAAAGACAGGCCCCCTTCGGAAACACCATATATTTT. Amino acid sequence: CASSERQAPFGNTIYF.

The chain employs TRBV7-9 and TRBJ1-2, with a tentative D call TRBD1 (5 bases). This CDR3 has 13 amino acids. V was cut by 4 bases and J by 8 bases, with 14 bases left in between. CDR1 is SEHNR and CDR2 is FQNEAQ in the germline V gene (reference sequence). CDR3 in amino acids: CASSSAGGPGYTF. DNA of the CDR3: TGTGCCAGCAGCTCCGCGGGGGGTCCGGGCTACACCTTC.

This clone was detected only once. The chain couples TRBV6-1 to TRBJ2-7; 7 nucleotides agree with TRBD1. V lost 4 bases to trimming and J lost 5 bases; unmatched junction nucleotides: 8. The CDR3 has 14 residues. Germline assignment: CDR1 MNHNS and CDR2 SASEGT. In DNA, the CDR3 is TGTGCCAGCAGTGGTTCAGGGGGACGGGACGAGCAGTACTTC. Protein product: CASSGSGGRDEQYF.

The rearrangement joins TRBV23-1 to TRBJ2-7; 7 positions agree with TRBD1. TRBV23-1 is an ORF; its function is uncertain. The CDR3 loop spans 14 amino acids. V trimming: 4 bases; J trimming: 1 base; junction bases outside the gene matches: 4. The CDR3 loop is CASSPRDSSYEQYF. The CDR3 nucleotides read TGCGCCAGCAGTCCACGGGACAGTTCCTACGAGCAGTACTTC.

The CDR3 DNA reads as TGCGCCAGCAGCGGGGGACAGGGGCCAAACATTCAGTACTTC. The encoded protein is CASSGGQGPNIQYF. The chain recombines TRBV5-1 with TRBJ2-4; the match to TRBD1 covers 10 bases. CDR3 length: 14 amino acids. Looked up from germline, CDR1 is SGHRS and CDR2 is YFSETQ. V lost 4 bases to trimming and J lost 6 bases; unmatched junction nucleotides: 4.

In DNA form, the CDR3 reads TGTGCCAGCTCAGAAGCGAGCTCTGGAAACACCATATATTTT. As protein: CASSEASSGNTIYF. The genes are TRBV18 and TRBJ1-3; no clear D. There are 14 residues in the CDR3. Germline V gives CDR1 KGHSH, CDR2 LQKENI. V shed 5 bases and J shed 0 bases, with 8 bases lying between them.

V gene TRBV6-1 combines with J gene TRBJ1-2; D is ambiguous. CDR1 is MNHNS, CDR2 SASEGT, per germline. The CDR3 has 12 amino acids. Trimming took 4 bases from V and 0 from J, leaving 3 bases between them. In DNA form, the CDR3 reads TGTGCCAGCAGTGGCGCTAACTATGGCTACACCTTC. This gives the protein CASSGANYGYTF.

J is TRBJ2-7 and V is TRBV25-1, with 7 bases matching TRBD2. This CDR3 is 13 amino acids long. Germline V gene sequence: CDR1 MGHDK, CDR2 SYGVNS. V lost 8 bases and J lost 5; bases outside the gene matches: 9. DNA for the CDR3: TGTGCCAGCCGGGGGGAAGGGGCAGACGAGCAGTACTTC. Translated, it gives CASRGEGADEQYF.

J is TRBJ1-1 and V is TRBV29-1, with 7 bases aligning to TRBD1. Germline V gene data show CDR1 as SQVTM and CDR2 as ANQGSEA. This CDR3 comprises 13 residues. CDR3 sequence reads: CGQSQGGGTEAFF. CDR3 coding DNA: TGCGGGCAATCTCAGGGGGGTGGCACTGAAGCTTTCTTT.

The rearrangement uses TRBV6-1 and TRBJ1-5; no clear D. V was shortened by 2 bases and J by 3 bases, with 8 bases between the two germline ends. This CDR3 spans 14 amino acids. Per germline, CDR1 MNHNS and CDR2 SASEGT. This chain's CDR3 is CASSEWAVNQPQHF. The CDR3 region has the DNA TGTGCCAGCAGTGAATGGGCAGTCAATCAGCCCCAGCATTTT.

The CDR3 bases are TGTGCCACCCGTCACCCACTAGCCCTCTCCTACGAGCAGTACTTC. Its translation: CATRHPLALSYEQYF. The rearrangement links TRBV10-3 to TRBJ2-7; possibly TRBD2 for D (6 bases). Per the germline V gene, CDR1 is ENHRY and CDR2 is SYGVKD. The CDR3 extends over 15 amino acids. V shed 10 bases and J shed 0 bases, with 19 bases lying between them.

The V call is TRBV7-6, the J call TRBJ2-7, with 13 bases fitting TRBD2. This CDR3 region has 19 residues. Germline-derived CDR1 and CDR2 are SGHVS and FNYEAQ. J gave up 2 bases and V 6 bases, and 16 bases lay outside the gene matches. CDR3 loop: CASSLDTRTSGRGAYEQYF. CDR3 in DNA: TGTGCCAGCAGTCTTGACACCCGGACTAGCGGGAGAGGGGCCTACGAGCAGTACTTC.

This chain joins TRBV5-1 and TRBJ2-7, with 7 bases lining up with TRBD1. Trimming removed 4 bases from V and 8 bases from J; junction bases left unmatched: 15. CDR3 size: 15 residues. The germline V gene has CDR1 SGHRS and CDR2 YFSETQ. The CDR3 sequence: CASSARERGLVKQYF. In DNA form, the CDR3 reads TGCGCCAGCAGCGCTCGGGAAAGGGGGCTCGTTAAGCAGTACTTC.

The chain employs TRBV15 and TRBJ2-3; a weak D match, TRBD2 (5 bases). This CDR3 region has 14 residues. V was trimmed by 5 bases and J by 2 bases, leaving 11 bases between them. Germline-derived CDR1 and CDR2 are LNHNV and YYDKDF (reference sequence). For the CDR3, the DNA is TGTGCCACCAGCCAGGCTAGCCCCACAGATACGCAGTATTTT. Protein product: CATSQASPTDTQYF.

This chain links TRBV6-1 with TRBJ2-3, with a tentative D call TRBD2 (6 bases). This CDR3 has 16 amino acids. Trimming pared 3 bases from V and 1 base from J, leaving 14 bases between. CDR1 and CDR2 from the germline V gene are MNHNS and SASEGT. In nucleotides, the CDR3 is TGTGCCAGCAGTGAGACAGACACGGGAGGCACAGATACGCAGTATTTT. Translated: CASSETDTGGTDTQYF.

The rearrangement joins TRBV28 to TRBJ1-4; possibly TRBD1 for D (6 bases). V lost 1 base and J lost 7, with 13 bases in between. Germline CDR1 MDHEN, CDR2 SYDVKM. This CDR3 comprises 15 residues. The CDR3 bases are TGTGCCAGCAGTTTATCAGGGGATTTAAGTGAAAAACTGTTTTTT. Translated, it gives CASSLSGDLSEKLFF.

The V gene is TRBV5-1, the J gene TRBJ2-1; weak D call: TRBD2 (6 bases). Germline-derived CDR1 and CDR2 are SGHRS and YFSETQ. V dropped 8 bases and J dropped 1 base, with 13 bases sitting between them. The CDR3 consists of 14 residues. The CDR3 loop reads CASSLEGSYNEQFF. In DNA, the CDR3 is TGCGCCAGTAGTCTGGAGGGGTCCTACAATGAGCAGTTCTTC. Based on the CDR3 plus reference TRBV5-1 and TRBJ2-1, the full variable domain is KAGVTQTPRYLIKTRGQQVTLSCSPISGHRSVSWYQQTPGQGLQFLFEYFSETQRNKGNFPGRFSGRQFSNSRSEMNVSTLELGDSALYLCASSLEGSYNEQFFGPGTRLTVL.

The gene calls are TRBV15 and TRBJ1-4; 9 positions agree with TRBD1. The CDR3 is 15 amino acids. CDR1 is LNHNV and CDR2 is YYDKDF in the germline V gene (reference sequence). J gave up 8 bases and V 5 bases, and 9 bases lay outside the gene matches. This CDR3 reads CATSLDRGGKEKLFF. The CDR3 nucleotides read TGTGCCACCAGCCTGGACAGGGGCGGGAAGGAAAAACTGTTTTTT.

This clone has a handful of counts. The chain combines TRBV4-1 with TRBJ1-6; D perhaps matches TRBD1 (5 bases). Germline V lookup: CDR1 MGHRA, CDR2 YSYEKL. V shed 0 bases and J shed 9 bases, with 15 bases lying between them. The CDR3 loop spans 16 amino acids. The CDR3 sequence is CASSQEGGREVSPLHF. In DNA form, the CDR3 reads TGCGCCAGCAGCCAAGAGGGCGGCAGGGAGGTTTCACCCCTCCACTTT.

In nucleotides, the CDR3 is TGTGCCAGCACGCCCGGACTAGAAGGCGAGCAGTTCTTC. As protein: CASTPGLEGEQFF. The chain carries TRBV6-1 and TRBJ2-1; 7 bases match TRBD2. Germline-derived CDR1 and CDR2 are MNHNS and SASEGT. The CDR3 runs to 13 residues. V was clipped by 7 bases and J by 10 bases; unmatched bases: 10.

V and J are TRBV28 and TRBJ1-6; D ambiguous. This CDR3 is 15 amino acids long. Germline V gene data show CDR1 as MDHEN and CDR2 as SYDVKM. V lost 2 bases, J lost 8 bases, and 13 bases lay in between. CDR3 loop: CASSLRGRPYSPLHF. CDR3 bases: TGTGCCAGCAGTTTAAGAGGGAGGCCTTATTCACCCCTCCACTTT.

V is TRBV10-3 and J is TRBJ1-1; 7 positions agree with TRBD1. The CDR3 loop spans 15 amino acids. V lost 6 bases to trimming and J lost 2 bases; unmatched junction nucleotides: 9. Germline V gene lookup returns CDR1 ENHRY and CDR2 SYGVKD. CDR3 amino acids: CAIRKQGQQNTEAFF. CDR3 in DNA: TGTGCCATCAGGAAACAGGGACAGCAAAACACTGAAGCTTTCTTT.

DNA for the CDR3: TGCGCCAGCAGCCCTCGGACAGCTCAAGAGACCCAGTACTTC. Its translation is CASSPRTAQETQYF. The gene calls are TRBV4-1 and TRBJ2-5; possible D gene TRBD1, 6 bases. Germline V gene sequence: CDR1 MGHRA, CDR2 YSYEKL. This CDR3 comprises 14 residues. The germline V and J ends were trimmed by 4 bases and 2 bases, with 11 bases remaining between them.

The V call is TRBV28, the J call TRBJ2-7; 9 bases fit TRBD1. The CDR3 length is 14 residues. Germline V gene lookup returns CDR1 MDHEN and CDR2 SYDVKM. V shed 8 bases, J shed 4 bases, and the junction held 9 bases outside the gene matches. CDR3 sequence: CASGARDRVYEQYF. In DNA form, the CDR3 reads TGTGCCAGCGGAGCCCGGGACAGGGTGTACGAGCAGTACTTC. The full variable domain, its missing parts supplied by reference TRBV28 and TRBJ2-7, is DVKVTQSSRYLVKRTGEKVFLECVQDMDHENMFWYRQDPGLGLRLIYFSYDVKMKEKGDIPEGYSVSREKKERFSLILESASTNQTSMYLCASGARDRVYEQYFGPGTRLTVT.

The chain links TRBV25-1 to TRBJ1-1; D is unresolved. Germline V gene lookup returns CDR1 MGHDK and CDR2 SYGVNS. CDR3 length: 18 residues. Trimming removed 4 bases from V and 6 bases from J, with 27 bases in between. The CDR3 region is CASSVDGLLAGGLAEAFF. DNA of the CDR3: TGTGCCAGCAGTGTGGATGGGCTTCTAGCCGGAGGCCTCGCTGAAGCTTTCTTT. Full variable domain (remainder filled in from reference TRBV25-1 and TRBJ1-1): EADIYQTPRYLVIGTGKKITLECSQTMGHDKMYWYQQDPGMELHLIHYSYGVNSTEKGDLSSESTVSRIRTEHFPLTLESARPSHTSQYLCASSVDGLLAGGLAEAFFGQGTRLTVV.

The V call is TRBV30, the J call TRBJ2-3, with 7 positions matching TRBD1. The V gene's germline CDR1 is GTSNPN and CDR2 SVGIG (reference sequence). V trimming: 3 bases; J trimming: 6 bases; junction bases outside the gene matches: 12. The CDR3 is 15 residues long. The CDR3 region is CAWRDLGQARDTQYF. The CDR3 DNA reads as TGTGCCTGGAGAGATCTTGGACAGGCCAGGGATACGCAGTATTTT.

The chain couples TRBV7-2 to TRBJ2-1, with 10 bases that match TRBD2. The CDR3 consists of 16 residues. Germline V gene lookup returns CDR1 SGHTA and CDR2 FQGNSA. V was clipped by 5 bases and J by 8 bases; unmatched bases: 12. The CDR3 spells CASSISLGLATYEQFF. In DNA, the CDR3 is TGTGCCAGCAGCATAAGTTTGGGACTAGCGACCTATGAGCAGTTCTTC. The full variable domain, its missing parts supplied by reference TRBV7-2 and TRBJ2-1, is GAGVSQSPSNKVTEKGKDVELRCDPISGHTALYWYRQSLGQGLEFLIYFQGNSAPDKSGLPSDRFSAERTGGSVSTLTIQRTQQEDSAVYLCASSISLGLATYEQFFGPGTRLTVL.

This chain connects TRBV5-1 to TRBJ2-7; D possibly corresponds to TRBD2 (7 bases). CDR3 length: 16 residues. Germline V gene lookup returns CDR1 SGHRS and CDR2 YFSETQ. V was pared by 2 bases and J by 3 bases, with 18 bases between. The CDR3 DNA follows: TGCGCCAGCAGCTTAGGGGGGGGAAACTACTACTACGAGCAGTACTTC. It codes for CASSLGGGNYYYEQYF.

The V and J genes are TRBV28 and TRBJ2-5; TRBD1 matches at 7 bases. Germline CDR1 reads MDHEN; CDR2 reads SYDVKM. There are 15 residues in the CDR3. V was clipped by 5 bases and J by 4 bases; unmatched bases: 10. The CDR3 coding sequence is TGTGCCAGCAGTCCCAAGGACAGGCCAGGAGAGACCCAGTACTTC. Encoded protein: CASSPKDRPGETQYF.

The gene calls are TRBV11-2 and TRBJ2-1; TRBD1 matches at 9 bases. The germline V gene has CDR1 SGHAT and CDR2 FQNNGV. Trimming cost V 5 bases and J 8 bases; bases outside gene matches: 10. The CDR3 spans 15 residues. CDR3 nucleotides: TGTGCCAGCAGCCCGAAATGGACAGGGGCCGATGAGCAGTTCTTC. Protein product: CASSPKWTGADEQFF.